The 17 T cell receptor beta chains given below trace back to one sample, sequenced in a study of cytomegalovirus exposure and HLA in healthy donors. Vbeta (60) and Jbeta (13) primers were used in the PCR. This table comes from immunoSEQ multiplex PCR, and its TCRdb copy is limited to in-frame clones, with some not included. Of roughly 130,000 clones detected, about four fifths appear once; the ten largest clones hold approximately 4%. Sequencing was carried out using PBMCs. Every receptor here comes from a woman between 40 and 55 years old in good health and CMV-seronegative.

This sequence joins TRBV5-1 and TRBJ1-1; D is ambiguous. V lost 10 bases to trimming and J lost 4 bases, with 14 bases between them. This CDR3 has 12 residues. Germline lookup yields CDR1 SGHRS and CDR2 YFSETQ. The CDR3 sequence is CASQEGATEAFF. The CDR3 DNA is TGCGCCTCGCAGGAGGGTGCCACTGAAGCTTTCTTT.

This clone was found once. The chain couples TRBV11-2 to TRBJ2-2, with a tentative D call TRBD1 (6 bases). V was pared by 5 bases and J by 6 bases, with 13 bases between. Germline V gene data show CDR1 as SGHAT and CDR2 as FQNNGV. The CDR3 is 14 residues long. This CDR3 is CASSPYTGSGELFF. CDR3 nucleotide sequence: TGTGCCAGCAGCCCATATACAGGGTCCGGGGAGCTGTTTTTT.

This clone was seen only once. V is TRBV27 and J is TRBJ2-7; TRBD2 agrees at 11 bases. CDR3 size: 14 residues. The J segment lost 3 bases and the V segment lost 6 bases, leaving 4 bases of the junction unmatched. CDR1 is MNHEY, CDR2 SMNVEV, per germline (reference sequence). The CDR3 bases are TGTGCCAGCAGACACACTAGCGGGGGCTACGAGCAGTACTTC. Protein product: CASRHTSGGYEQYF.

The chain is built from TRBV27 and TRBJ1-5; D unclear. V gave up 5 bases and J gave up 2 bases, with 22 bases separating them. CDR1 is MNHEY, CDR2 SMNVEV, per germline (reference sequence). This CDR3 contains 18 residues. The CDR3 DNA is TGTGCCAGCAGTCTCCGCCCGGGAGCCGGGGTTGGCAATCAGCCCCAGCATTTT. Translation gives CASSLRPGAGVGNQPQHF.

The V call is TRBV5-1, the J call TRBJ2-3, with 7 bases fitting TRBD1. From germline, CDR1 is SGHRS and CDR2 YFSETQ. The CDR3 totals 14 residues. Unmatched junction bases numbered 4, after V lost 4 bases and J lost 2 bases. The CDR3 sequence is CASSPGTVTDTQYF. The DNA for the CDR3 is TGCGCCAGCAGCCCTGGGACAGTCACAGATACGCAGTATTTT.

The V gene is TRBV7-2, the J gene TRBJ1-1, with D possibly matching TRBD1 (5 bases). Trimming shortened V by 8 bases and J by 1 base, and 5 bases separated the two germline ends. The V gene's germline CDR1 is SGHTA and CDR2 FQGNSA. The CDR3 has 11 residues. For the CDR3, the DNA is TGTGCCAGCCAGGGGAACACTGAAGCTTTCTTT. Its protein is CASQGNTEAFF.

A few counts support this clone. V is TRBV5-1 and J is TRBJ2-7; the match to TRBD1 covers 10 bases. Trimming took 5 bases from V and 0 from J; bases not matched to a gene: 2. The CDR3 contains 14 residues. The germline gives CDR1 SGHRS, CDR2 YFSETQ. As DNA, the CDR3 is TGCGCCAGCAGTGGGACAGGGGCCTCCTACGAGCAGTACTTC. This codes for CASSGTGASYEQYF. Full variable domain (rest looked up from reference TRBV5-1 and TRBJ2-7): KAGVTQTPRYLIKTRGQQVTLSCSPISGHRSVSWYQQTPGQGLQFLFEYFSETQRNKGNFPGRFSGRQFSNSRSEMNVSTLELGDSALYLCASSGTGASYEQYFGPGTRLTVT.

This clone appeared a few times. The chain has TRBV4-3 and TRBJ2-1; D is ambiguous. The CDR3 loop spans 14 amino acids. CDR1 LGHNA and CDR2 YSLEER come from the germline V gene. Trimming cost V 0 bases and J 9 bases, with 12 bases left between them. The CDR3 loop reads CASSQDERWAEQFF. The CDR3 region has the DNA TGCGCCAGCAGCCAAGATGAACGTTGGGCTGAGCAGTTCTTC.

In DNA form, the CDR3 reads TGTGCCACCGGGACTAGCGGGAGGAGGAATGAGCAGTTCTTC. Translating gives CATGTSGRRNEQFF. The chain combines TRBV27 with TRBJ2-1, with 15 positions matching TRBD2. CDR1 and CDR2 (germline): MNHEY, SMNVEV (reference sequence). Germline trimming cut 10 bases from V and 7 bases from J; bases unmatched to any gene: 5. The CDR3 has 14 residues.

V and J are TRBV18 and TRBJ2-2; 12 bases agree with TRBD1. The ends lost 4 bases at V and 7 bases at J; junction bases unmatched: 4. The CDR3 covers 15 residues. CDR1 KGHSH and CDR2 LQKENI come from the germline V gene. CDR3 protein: CASSRDRGHGGELFF. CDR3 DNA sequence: TGTGCCAGCTCACGGGACAGGGGGCACGGCGGGGAGCTGTTTTTT.

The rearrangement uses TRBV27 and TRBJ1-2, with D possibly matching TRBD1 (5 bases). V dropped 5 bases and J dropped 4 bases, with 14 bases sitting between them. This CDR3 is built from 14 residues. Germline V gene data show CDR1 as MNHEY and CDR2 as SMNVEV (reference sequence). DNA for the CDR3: TGTGCCAGCAGTCCCAGGGCTCCGGTCTATGGCTACACCTTC. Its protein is CASSPRAPVYGYTF.

CDR3 sequence (DNA): TGTGCCAGCAGACTAGCAGTAGGACTAGCACCCCGGGCCTACAATGAGCAGTTCTTC. Protein product: CASRLAVGLAPRAYNEQFF. The chain links TRBV7-8 to TRBJ2-1, with 8 bases lining up with TRBD2. The CDR3 extends over 19 amino acids. V gave up 6 bases and J gave up 2 bases; unmatched junction bases: 18. The V gene's germline CDR1 is SGHVS and CDR2 FQNEAQ.

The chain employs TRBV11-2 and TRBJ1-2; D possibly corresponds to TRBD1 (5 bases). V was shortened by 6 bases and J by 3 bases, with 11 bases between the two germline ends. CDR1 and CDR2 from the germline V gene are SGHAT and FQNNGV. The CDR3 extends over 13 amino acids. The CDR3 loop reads CASRPDSYYGYTF. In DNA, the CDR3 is TGTGCCAGCAGGCCAGACAGTTACTATGGCTACACCTTC.

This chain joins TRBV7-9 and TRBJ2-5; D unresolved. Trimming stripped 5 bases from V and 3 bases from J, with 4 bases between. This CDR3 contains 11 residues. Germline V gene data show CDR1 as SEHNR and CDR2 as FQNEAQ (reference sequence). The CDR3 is CASSVKETQYF. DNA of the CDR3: TGTGCCAGCAGCGTAAAAGAGACCCAGTACTTC.

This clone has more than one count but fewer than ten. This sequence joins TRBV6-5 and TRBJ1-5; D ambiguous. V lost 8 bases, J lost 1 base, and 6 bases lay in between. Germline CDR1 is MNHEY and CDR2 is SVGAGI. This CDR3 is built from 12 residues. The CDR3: CASAGSNQPQHF. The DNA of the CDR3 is TGTGCCAGCGCGGGCAGCAATCAGCCCCAGCATTTT.

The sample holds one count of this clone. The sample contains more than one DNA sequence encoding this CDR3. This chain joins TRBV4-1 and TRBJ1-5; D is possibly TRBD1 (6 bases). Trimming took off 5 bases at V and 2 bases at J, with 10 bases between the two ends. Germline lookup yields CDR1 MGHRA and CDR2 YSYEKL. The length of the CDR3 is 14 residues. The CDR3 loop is CASSDTGRNQPQHF. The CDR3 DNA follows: TGCGCCAGCAGCGATACAGGGCGCAATCAGCCCCAGCATTTT.

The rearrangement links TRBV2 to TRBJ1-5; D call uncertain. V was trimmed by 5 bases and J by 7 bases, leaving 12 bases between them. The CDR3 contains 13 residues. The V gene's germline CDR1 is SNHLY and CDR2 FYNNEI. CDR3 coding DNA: TGTGCCAGCAGTCTCGGGTATGGGCAGCCCCAGCATTTT. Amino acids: CASSLGYGQPQHF. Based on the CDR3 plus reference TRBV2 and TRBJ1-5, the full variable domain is EPEVTQTPSHQVTQMGQEVILRCVPISNHLYFYWYRQILGQKVEFLVSFYNNEISEKSEIFDDQFSVERPDGSNFTLKIRSTKLEDSAMYFCASSLGYGQPQHFGDGTRLSIL.